This TCR beta chain stems from a study of blood T cell repertoires in COVID-19. Study-level background: The United States, Italy and Spain were the sources of the acute and convalescent COVID-19 samples. Nucleic acid was either cDNA or gDNA, and it came from T cells, B-cell-depleted T cells, or PBMCs.

Germline V gene lookup returns CDR1 SNHLY and CDR2 FYNNEI. V was pared by 8 bases and J by 0 bases, with 7 bases between. The length of the CDR3 is 12 residues. Using immunoSEQ multiplex PCR, the repertoire was profiled, and TCRdb retains in-frame clones only, with some absent. The sample shows approximately 350,000 clones, roughly nine tenths of them seen only once. The TCR originated in a woman aged 30 to 39 with COVID-19, enrolled during active disease. The chain carries TRBV2 and TRBJ2-5; D possibly corresponds to TRBD1 (6 bases). The sequenced material came from peripheral blood. CDR3 residues: CASGQNQETQYF. CDR3 sequence (DNA): TGTGCCAGCGGACAGAACCAAGAGACCCAGTACTTC.